This entry describes one T cell receptor beta chain. No antigen is known for it. Assay: immunoSEQ multiplex PCR; the TCRdb copy retains only in-frame clones and omits some. The data show about 39,000 clones, roughly 90% seen once. These data come from a study of lymphopenia after photon versus proton radiotherapy. Overall study findings and caveats: Survival link was tested only in deceased patients; proton benefit remains a possibility. Post-nadir TCR diversity decline inversely tracked overall survival among those who died. Photon-treated patients lost naive T cells and TCR diversity; proton-treated stayed stable.

The TCR was taken from a man aged 55 to 70 with cholangiocarcinoma. This material consisted of peripheral blood, taken from a patient treated with photon-based radiotherapy.

Here the CDR3 DNA reads TGTGCCAGCAGTGAAACGGCCCAGGGAGAGACCCAGTACTTC. Translating it yields CASSETAQGETQYF. The V call is TRBV2, the J call TRBJ2-5; tentatively, D is TRBD1 (5 bases). CDR1 and CDR2 (germline): SNHLY, FYNNEI. The length of the CDR3 is 14 residues. Trimming shortened V by 2 bases and J by 4 bases, and 11 bases separated the two germline ends.